The subject of this entry is one T cell receptor (beta chain). The entry originates in a study of cytomegalovirus exposure and HLA in healthy donors. Study at large: Tens of millions of unique TCRs from HLA-typed donors made up an early data release.

PCR primers comprised 60 Vbeta and 13 Jbeta primers. Profiled with immunoSEQ multiplex PCR; TCRdb holds only in-frame clones, not every one. The table has 150,000 to 170,000 clones, over 65% seen once. Germline V gene lookup returns CDR1 SGHRS and CDR2 YFSETQ. The V and J ends lost 4 bases and 7 bases, in that order; junction bases with no gene match: 4. This CDR3 contains 14 residues. The J gene is TRBJ1-4, the V gene TRBV5-1, with 10 bases aligning to TRBD1. Input material: PBMCs. The receptor's source is a woman in her forties in good health and CMV-seronegative. The CDR3 DNA reads TGCGCCAGCAGCCGGGGACAGGGGACTGAAAAACTGTTTTTT. Translating it yields CASSRGQGTEKLFF.